Each of the 31 T cell receptor beta chains below was sequenced from the same sample in a study of blood T cell repertoires in COVID-19. Produced via immunoSEQ multiplex PCR; TCRdb's table is partial and in-frame only. The data show approximately 150,000 clones, 90% seen once. The specimen was peripheral blood. The receptors here all came from a man in his fifties or sixties with active or convalescent COVID-19.

The chain links TRBV7-2 to TRBJ2-3; unclear D gene. Deletions cut 1 base from V and 2 bases from J, with 10 bases between. In germline, CDR1 is SGHTA, CDR2 FQGNSA. The CDR3 sequence is 15 residues long. The CDR3 is CASSLDPSSTDTQYF. CDR3 nucleotide sequence: TGTGCCAGCAGCTTAGATCCTAGTTCCACAGATACGCAGTATTTT.

V is TRBV5-1 and J is TRBJ2-7; D unclear. CDR3 length: 13 residues. Trimming took 0 bases from V and 4 from J, leaving 8 bases between them. Germline CDR1 and CDR2: SGHRS and YFSETQ. The DNA for the CDR3 is TGCGCCAGCAGCTTGGTATCTTCTTACGAGCAGTACTTC. Residues: CASSLVSSYEQYF.

V is TRBV19 and J is TRBJ1-1, with a possible D match to TRBD1 (5 bases). The CDR3 consists of 13 residues. Germline CDR1 and CDR2: LNHDA and SQIVND (reference sequence). The germline V and J ends were trimmed by 7 bases and 4 bases, with 13 bases remaining between them. Written as DNA, the CDR3 is TGTGCCAGTATCGCAGGGATGGGCACTGAAGCTTTCTTT. This sequence encodes CASIAGMGTEAFF.

The table lists this clone with a count of one. The V call is TRBV28, the J call TRBJ2-1, with 14 bases that match TRBD2. Germline V gene sequence: CDR1 MDHEN, CDR2 SYDVKM. The CDR3 covers 17 residues. J gave up 5 bases and V 3 bases, and 6 bases lay outside the gene matches. In DNA form, the CDR3 reads TGTGCCAGCAGTTTGGGACTAGCGGGAGCATGGGACAATGAGCAGTTCTTC. Protein product: CASSLGLAGAWDNEQFF.

The J gene is TRBJ1-2, the V gene TRBV11-2; D unclear. V lost 5 bases and J lost 4, with 8 bases in between. Per germline, CDR1 SGHAT and CDR2 FQNNGV. The CDR3 totals 12 residues. In DNA, the CDR3 is TGTGCCAGCAGCGCAGGCTTCTATGGCTACACCTTC. This translates into CASSAGFYGYTF.

The chain is built from TRBV27 and TRBJ2-3; maybe TRBD2 (5 bases). This CDR3 contains 13 residues. In germline, CDR1 is MNHEY, CDR2 SMNVEV (reference sequence). With 5 bases removed from V and 5 bases from J, the gap between germline ends came to 11 bases. The CDR3 protein is CASSLTEVDTQYF. The CDR3 bases are TGTGCCAGCAGTCTGACGGAGGTAGATACGCAGTATTTT.

The chain is built from TRBV5-1 and TRBJ1-1, with TRBD1 matching over 8 bases. The length of the CDR3 is 14 residues. Germline V gives CDR1 SGHRS, CDR2 YFSETQ. Trimming removed 4 bases from V and 0 bases from J; junction bases left unmatched: 2. The CDR3 loop is CASSEQGVNTEAFF. CDR3 nucleotides: TGCGCCAGCAGCGAACAGGGGGTGAACACTGAAGCTTTCTTT.

The V call is TRBV5-1, the J call TRBJ2-1; perhaps TRBD1 as D (5 bases). Between the trimmed V and J ends, which lost 5 bases and 8 bases, there was a span of 11 bases. Looked up from germline, CDR1 is SGHRS and CDR2 is YFSETQ. CDR3 length equals 12 residues. The DNA of the CDR3 is TGCGCCAGCAGAACAGGTTGGGATGAGCAGTTCTTC. This sequence encodes CASRTGWDEQFF.

The genes are TRBV6-4 and TRBJ1-2, with D maybe TRBD1 (5 bases). The CDR3 loop spans 15 amino acids. The germline V and J ends were trimmed by 0 bases and 2 bases, with 10 bases remaining between them. CDR1 and CDR2 from the germline V gene are MRHNA and SNTAGT. The DNA of the CDR3 is TGTGCCAGCAGTGACTCGACGGCAGGGAACTATGGCTACACCTTC. Translating gives CASSDSTAGNYGYTF.

The rearrangement uses TRBV7-6 and TRBJ2-1; maybe TRBD2 (6 bases). The germline V gene encodes CDR1 SGHVS and CDR2 FNYEAQ. CDR3 length equals 15 residues. The V gene lost 6 bases and the J gene lost 4 bases, with 16 bases spanning the gap. CDR3 sequence (DNA): TGTGCCAGCAGTAAGGGCTGGGCGGGGTACAATGAGCAGTTCTTC. Translation: CASSKGWAGYNEQFF.

The chain couples TRBV6-1 to TRBJ2-5; 7 nucleotides agree with TRBD1. V lost 1 base and J lost 7; bases outside the gene matches: 9. Germline V gene lookup returns CDR1 MNHNS and CDR2 SASEGT. The length of the CDR3 is 15 residues. CDR3 in DNA: TGTGCCAGCAGTGAAGTTGGGACAGCCCCCGGGACCCAGTACTTC. Translation: CASSEVGTAPGTQYF.

This chain uses TRBV2 with TRBJ2-1; D uncertain. Per the germline V gene, CDR1 is SNHLY and CDR2 is FYNNEI. The CDR3 extends over 11 amino acids. The V end lost 4 bases, the J end lost 9 bases, and 7 bases lay between the germline ends. The CDR3 bases are TGTGCCAGCAGTGTCCGGGTTGAGCAGTTCTTC. It yields the protein CASSVRVEQFF.

The V call is TRBV12-3 or TRBV12-4, the J call TRBJ1-5; D call uncertain. The CDR3 is made up of 13 amino acids. The germline V and J ends were trimmed by 5 bases and 5 bases, with 10 bases remaining between them. The CDR3 spells CASSPNTDQPQHF. CDR3 coding DNA: TGTGCCAGCAGTCCCAACACCGATCAGCCCCAGCATTTT.

In DNA form, the CDR3 reads TGTGCCAGCAGCTTCGGGGTTCAGCCCCAGCATTTT. Translation gives CASSFGVQPQHF. The rearrangement joins TRBV11-2 to TRBJ1-5, with unresolved D. Trimming pared 3 bases from V and 6 bases from J, leaving 6 bases between. CDR3 length equals 12 residues. CDR1 SGHAT and CDR2 FQNNGV come from the germline V gene.

The chain joins TRBV5-1 to TRBJ2-2, with TRBD1 identical over 8 bases. V lost 8 bases to trimming and J lost 7 bases; unmatched junction nucleotides: 4. This CDR3 is 12 amino acids long. Germline loops: CDR1 SGHRS, CDR2 YFSETQ. In DNA, the CDR3 is TGCGCCAGTCAGGGGGCGAACGGGGAGCTGTTTTTT. Residues: CASQGANGELFF. Full variable domain (remainder filled in from reference TRBV5-1 and TRBJ2-2): KAGVTQTPRYLIKTRGQQVTLSCSPISGHRSVSWYQQTPGQGLQFLFEYFSETQRNKGNFPGRFSGRQFSNSRSEMNVSTLELGDSALYLCASQGANGELFFGEGSRLTVL.

CDR3 nucleotide sequence: TGTGCCAGCAGTTACCGTCGCCCCCCTGCAGGCTATGGCTACACCTTC. Residues: CASSYRRPPAGYGYTF. The chain has TRBV6-5 and TRBJ1-2, with D uncertain. Looked up from germline, CDR1 is MNHEY and CDR2 is SVGAGI. The ends were cut back, 2 bases at V and 4 bases at J, with 17 bases in the middle. The CDR3 has 16 residues.

The V call is TRBV5-1, the J call TRBJ1-1, with 8 bases identical to TRBD1. With 0 bases clipped from V and 6 bases from J, the junction kept 10 bases outside the gene matches. Germline V gene lookup returns CDR1 SGHRS and CDR2 YFSETQ. This CDR3 has 16 residues. CDR3 bases: TGCGCCAGCAGCTTGGCCGGTCCAGGGGGCGACCCTGAAGCTTTCTTT. Residues: CASSLAGPGGDPEAFF.

The gene calls are TRBV29-1 and TRBJ2-3; 13 bases fit TRBD2. After removal of 3 bases from V and 2 bases from J, the junction contained 2 bases not matched to a gene. The germline CDR1 and CDR2 sequences are SQVTM and ANQGSEA. The CDR3 spans 15 residues. This chain's CDR3 is CSVEGTSGNTDTQYF. CDR3 nucleotides: TGCAGCGTTGAGGGGACTAGCGGGAACACAGATACGCAGTATTTT.

The chain recombines TRBV6-5 with TRBJ1-5; unclear D gene. Trimming shortened V by 9 bases and J by 2 bases, and 11 bases separated the two germline ends. Germline-derived CDR1 and CDR2 are MNHEY and SVGAGI. The CDR3 length is 13 residues. The CDR3 is CASSSQGNQPQHF. CDR3 coding DNA: TGTGCCAGTTCGTCCCAGGGCAATCAGCCCCAGCATTTT.

V is TRBV19 and J is TRBJ1-4; the match to TRBD1 covers 10 bases. Trimming cost V 3 bases and J 8 bases; bases outside gene matches: 9. The length of the CDR3 is 16 residues. In germline, CDR1 is LNHDA, CDR2 SQIVND (reference sequence). The CDR3 sequence is CASSMVGQGNGEKLFF. The CDR3 nucleotides read TGTGCCAGTAGTATGGTGGGACAGGGGAATGGAGAAAAACTGTTTTTT.

V is TRBV12-3 or TRBV12-4 and J is TRBJ2-7; tentatively, D is TRBD1 (5 bases). The V gene lost 0 bases and the J gene lost 8 bases, with 11 bases spanning the gap. CDR3 length equals 13 residues. CDR3 in amino acids: CASSLAPGKKQYF. The DNA of the CDR3 is TGTGCCAGCAGTTTAGCGCCAGGGAAAAAGCAGTACTTC.

The V gene is TRBV30, the J gene TRBJ1-5; 7 bases are shared with TRBD1. V trimming: 2 bases; J trimming: 4 bases; junction bases outside the gene matches: 8. This CDR3 contains 15 residues. Germline V gene lookup returns CDR1 GTSNPN and CDR2 SVGIG (reference sequence). CDR3 region: CAWSQRQGGNQPQHF. CDR3 sequence (DNA): TGTGCCTGGAGTCAACGACAGGGCGGGAATCAGCCCCAGCATTTT.

J is TRBJ2-1 and V is TRBV18; TRBD2 agrees at 11 bases. This CDR3 contains 16 residues. Germline CDR1 and CDR2: KGHSH and LQKENI. V shed 0 bases, J shed 7 bases, and the junction held 5 bases outside the gene matches. The chain's CDR3 is CASSPPGTSGMNEQFF. The CDR3 DNA reads TGTGCCAGCTCACCACCTGGGACTAGCGGAATGAATGAGCAGTTCTTC.

The CDR3 nucleotides are TGTGCCAGTAGAGGGGGTGCGAGCAATCAGCCCCAGCATTTT. This sequence encodes CASRGGASNQPQHF. The chain uses TRBV19 and TRBJ1-5; D may be TRBD1 (6 bases). The CDR3 is 14 residues long. The V gene's germline CDR1 is LNHDA and CDR2 SQIVND (reference sequence). The V and J ends lost 6 bases and 1 base respectively, with 10 bases between them.

The chain recombines TRBV29-1 with TRBJ1-1; D is perhaps TRBD1 (5 bases). There are 15 residues in the CDR3. From germline, CDR1 is SQVTM and CDR2 ANQGSEA. V lost 0 bases to trimming and J lost 1 base, with 12 bases between them. CDR3: CSVEEGAGSNTEAFF. CDR3 sequence (DNA): TGCAGCGTTGAAGAAGGGGCAGGGTCGAACACTGAAGCTTTCTTT.

The chain is built from TRBV6-5 and TRBJ1-2; 11 bases match TRBD1. Trimming removed 4 bases from V and 2 bases from J; junction bases left unmatched: 3. The CDR3 has 15 amino acids. CDR1 MNHEY and CDR2 SVGAGI come from the germline V gene. CDR3 DNA: TGTGCCAGCAGTTCCCGGACAGGGGGCAACTATGGCTACACCTTC. Residues: CASSSRTGGNYGYTF.

This clone was observed once. The chain links TRBV3-1 (or the pseudogene TRBV3-2) to TRBJ2-3; 13 bases match TRBD2. Germline V gene lookup returns CDR1 LGHDT and CDR2 YNNKEL (reference sequence). This CDR3 is 17 amino acids long. The J segment lost 1 base and the V segment lost 2 bases, leaving 3 bases of the junction unmatched. CDR3 coding DNA: TGTGCCAGCAGCCAACCCGGGACTAGCGGGGGCACAGATACGCAGTATTTT. Translating gives CASSQPGTSGGTDTQYF.

The count of this clone is one. CDR3 DNA: TGTGCCAGCAGGTCCGGGACTAGCGGGGTGGCCGGGGAGCTGTTTTTT. Residues: CASRSGTSGVAGELFF. V and J are TRBV7-2 and TRBJ2-2; 13 bases are shared with TRBD2. Germline V lookup: CDR1 SGHTA, CDR2 FQGNSA. V shed 6 bases and J 6 bases; nucleotides not matched to a gene: 7. There are 16 residues in the CDR3.

V gene TRBV6-6 combines with J gene TRBJ2-5; 9 bases are shared with TRBD1. Germline CDR1 and CDR2: MNHNY and SVGAGI (reference sequence). V gave up 6 bases and J gave up 5 bases; unmatched junction bases: 10. CDR3 length: 15 amino acids. The CDR3: CASRPATGGRETQYF. In DNA form, the CDR3 reads TGTGCCAGCAGACCAGCGACAGGGGGACGGGAGACCCAGTACTTC.

The sample holds a few counts of this clone. V usage is TRBV19 and J usage is TRBJ1-2; 7 nucleotides match TRBD1. This CDR3 comprises 15 residues. Germline V gene sequence: CDR1 LNHDA, CDR2 SQIVND (reference sequence). J was trimmed by 4 bases and V by 0 bases; bases with no gene match: 5. As DNA, the CDR3 is TGTGCCAGTAGTATAGACGCCGGACAGGCCTATGGCTACACCTTC. Translated, it gives CASSIDAGQAYGYTF.

The chain combines TRBV7-9 with TRBJ2-7; 7 bases match TRBD1. The CDR3 is made up of 14 amino acids. From germline, CDR1 is SEHNR and CDR2 FQNEAQ (reference sequence). With V trimmed by 3 bases and J by 3 bases, 5 bases remained unmatched. In DNA form, the CDR3 reads TGTGCCAGCAGCTTTAACAGGGGTATCTACGAGCAGTACTTC. Translating gives CASSFNRGIYEQYF.